This T cell receptor (beta chain) originates from a study of spatial heterogeneity in lung cancer. Overall study: Taken at a median of around 22 months after resection, follow-up PBMC samples underwent sequencing when available. Across the raw uncorrected reads, a unique TCR and UMI combination was observed, on average, more than ten times.

This clonotype came up many times. V shed 0 bases and J shed 6 bases, with 14 bases lying between them. The CDR3 consists of 16 residues. CDR1 is KGHSH, CDR2 LQKENI, per germline. TCRdb itself ran the 5' RACE reads through MiXCR, one entry per CDR3 protein. The data contain 9,500 to 13,000 distinct CDR3 sequences, about a fifth of them singletons. Stated time point: blood at routine non-recurrence follow-up after resection. Whole RNA from tumor, nontumor lung or frozen PBMC was sequenced unsorted. V gene TRBV18 combines with J gene TRBJ1-4; possible D gene TRBD1, 5 bases. The specimen was PBMCs, collected at follow-up. The TCR originated in a male donor with early-stage non-small cell lung cancer. DNA of the CDR3: TGTGCCAGCTCACCACCTCAAGGGGCCCGGTATGAAAAACTGTTTTTT. Residues: CASSPPQGARYEKLFF.